The present T cell receptor beta chain was sequenced within a study of T cells in localized non-small cell lung cancer. Study-level findings and limits: Sequencing was restricted to one tumor region; therefore, heterogeneity remains possible. Higher blood T cell density tracked longer overall survival. Adjacent lung tissue had a median about 57 of the top 100 clones found in the tumor. Measurement of T cell clonality placed uninvolved adjacent lung highest, above the level in tumor.

The germline V gene encodes CDR1 SNHLY and CDR2 FYNNEI. This CDR3 is built from 12 residues. V shed 6 bases and J shed 4 bases, with 8 bases lying between them. The table came from immunoSEQ multiplex PCR; TCRdb's copy has only in-frame clones and leaves some out. The sample holds around 35,000 clones, around three quarters seen once. To note about this clone: Its cognate antigen is unknown.

Sequenced material: peripheral blood, taken before any cancer treatment. The TCR sequence derives from a male donor aged 60 or over with stage III squamous cell lung carcinoma. The V gene is TRBV2, the J gene TRBJ2-3; D might be TRBD2 (6 bases). This chain's CDR3 is CASRAGADTQYF. CDR3 in DNA: TGTGCCAGCAGAGCGGGTGCAGATACGCAGTATTTT.